This entry lists 10 T cell receptor beta chains sequenced from one sample in a study of blood T cell repertoires in COVID-19. Clones were read by immunoSEQ multiplex PCR, and TCRdb kept only the in-frame ones, dropping some. The data contain roughly 120,000 clones, 86% of them seen just once; the ten biggest clones take up 4.5%. Sequenced: peripheral blood. Every receptor here comes from a middle-aged man with acute or convalescent COVID-19.

V usage is TRBV19 and J usage is TRBJ1-2, with a weak D call TRBD1 (6 bases). The germline gives CDR1 LNHDA, CDR2 SQIVND (reference sequence). V shed 7 bases and J shed 2 bases, with 17 bases lying between them. The CDR3 is 15 amino acids. CDR3 loop: CASIENGRGNYGYTF. CDR3 nucleotide sequence: TGTGCCAGTATCGAAAACGGCAGGGGAAACTATGGCTACACCTTC.

The gene calls are TRBV7-9 and TRBJ1-1; D not certain. This CDR3 is built from 13 residues. Trimming removed 2 bases at V and 2 bases at J, with 6 bases between. CDR1 and CDR2 from the germline V gene are SEHNR and FQNEAQ (reference sequence). The CDR3 DNA follows: TGTGCCAGCAGCTTAATCGTAAACACTGAAGCTTTCTTT. Residues: CASSLIVNTEAFF. Combining the CDR3 with reference TRBV7-9 and TRBJ1-1 gives the whole variable domain DTGVSQNPRHKITKRGQNVTFRCDPISEHNRLYWYRQTLGQGPEFLTYFQNEAQLEKSRLLSDRFSAERPKGSFSTLEIQRTEQGDSAMYLCASSLIVNTEAFFGQGTRLTVV.

The rearrangement joins TRBV7-8 to TRBJ1-2, with D unclear. V was clipped by 0 bases and J by 0 bases, with 11 bases between them. The CDR3 length is 16 residues. In germline, CDR1 is SGHVS, CDR2 FQNEAQ. Written as DNA, the CDR3 is TGTGCCAGCAGCTTAGCGCTCAAAGAGACTAACTATGGCTACACCTTC. It codes for CASSLALKETNYGYTF.

This rearrangement joins TRBV3-1 (or the pseudogene TRBV3-2) to TRBJ1-1; 8 bases line up with TRBD1. The CDR3 spans 16 residues. Germline values: CDR1 LGHDT, CDR2 YNNKEL (reference sequence). The V segment lost 2 bases and the J segment 5 bases; nucleotides outside the gene matches: 10. In DNA form, the CDR3 reads TGTGCCAGCAGCCAACCCTCCCAGGGGGCAGGGACTGAAGCTTTCTTT. It is translated as CASSQPSQGAGTEAFF.

CDR3 loop: CASQRQIRTEAFF. The CDR3, as DNA: TGTGCCAGCCAAAGACAGATCCGGACTGAAGCTTTCTTT. The V gene is TRBV2, the J gene TRBJ1-1, with D perhaps matching TRBD1 (5 bases). The germline CDR1 and CDR2 sequences are SNHLY and FYNNEI. Trimming removed 8 bases at V and 5 bases at J, with 15 bases between. The CDR3 loop spans 13 amino acids.

This clone was counted only a few times. The chain recombines TRBV5-5 with TRBJ1-5; D not certain. This CDR3 comprises 15 residues. V was pared by 4 bases and J by 4 bases, with 15 bases between. Germline loops: CDR1 SGHKS, CDR2 YYEKEE (reference sequence). In nucleotides, the CDR3 is TGTGCCAGCAGCACGCGGACTGGCCTGAATCAGCCCCAGCATTTT. This codes for CASSTRTGLNQPQHF. The variable domain in full, with the rest retrieved from reference TRBV5-5 and TRBJ1-5, is DAGVTQSPTHLIKTRGQQVTLRCSPISGHKSVSWYQQVLGQGPQFIFQYYEKEERGRGNFPDRFSARQFPNYSSELNVNALLLGDSALYLCASSTRTGLNQPQHFGDGTRLSIL.

This clone occurred a few times. The J gene is TRBJ1-5, the V gene TRBV5-1; TRBD1 is a possible D gene (6 bases). The V gene's germline CDR1 is SGHRS and CDR2 YFSETQ. V dropped 4 bases and J dropped 6 bases, with 14 bases sitting between them. CDR3 length equals 14 residues. The CDR3 is CASSPNREGQPQHF. The CDR3 DNA reads TGCGCCAGCAGCCCCAACAGGGAAGGTCAGCCCCAGCATTTT.

This chain uses TRBV25-1 with TRBJ2-3; maybe TRBD1 (5 bases). Deletions cut 7 bases from V and 2 bases from J, with 19 bases between. Germline lookup yields CDR1 MGHDK and CDR2 SYGVNS. CDR3 size: 16 residues. CDR3 bases: TGTGCCAGCACCGAACCCCAGCGCAGGGACACAGATACGCAGTATTTT. It is translated as CASTEPQRRDTDTQYF.

The chain is built from TRBV19 and TRBJ1-4; D is unclear. Trimming pared 4 bases from V and 0 bases from J, leaving 12 bases between. This CDR3 region has 16 residues. The germline gives CDR1 LNHDA, CDR2 SQIVND (reference sequence). The CDR3 DNA follows: TGTGCCAGTAGTAACGAGCGATCTGCAACTAATGAAAAACTGTTTTTT. Its translation is CASSNERSATNEKLFF. Combining the CDR3 with reference TRBV19 and TRBJ1-4 gives the whole variable domain DGGITQSPKYLFRKEGQNVTLSCEQNLNHDAMYWYRQDPGQGLRLIYYSQIVNDFQKGDIAEGYSVSREKKESFPLTVTSAQKNPTAFYLCASSNERSATNEKLFFGSGTQLSVL.

V usage is TRBV7-2 and J usage is TRBJ2-7; 7 bases align to TRBD1. The V gene end was trimmed by 1 base and the J gene end by 2 bases; junction bases not matched to a gene: 5. This CDR3 has 15 amino acids. Germline V gene data show CDR1 as SGHTA and CDR2 as FQGNSA. CDR3 region: CASSLGTGSTYEQYF. CDR3 nucleotide sequence: TGTGCCAGCAGCTTAGGGACAGGTTCGACCTACGAGCAGTACTTC. The whole variable domain, remainder taken from reference TRBV7-2 and TRBJ2-7, is GAGVSQSPSNKVTEKGKDVELRCDPISGHTALYWYRQSLGQGLEFLIYFQGNSAPDKSGLPSDRFSAERTGGSVSTLTIQRTQQEDSAVYLCASSLGTGSTYEQYFGPGTRLTVT.